This T cell receptor beta chain was found in a study of cytomegalovirus exposure and HLA in healthy donors. Study overall: Some 80 million unique TCRs from HLA-typed donors were held in an early data release. General study points: Relative to equally common others, HLA-associated TCR beta chains showed greater clonal expansion in a later analysis. Among TCR beta chains, those listed as cytomegalovirus-associated numbered over 150.

The PCR contained 60 Vbeta and 13 Jbeta primers. Using immunoSEQ multiplex PCR, the repertoire was profiled, and TCRdb retains in-frame clones only, with some absent. The repertoire holds about 110,000 clones, with approximately 70% as singletons. As to this clone: Its cognate antigen is unknown.

The CDR3 is 13 residues long. V was cut by 5 bases and J by 6 bases, with 13 bases left in between. CDR1 and CDR2 from the germline V gene are ENHRY and SYGVKD. The TCR originated in a young man in good health and CMV-seropositive. The chain combines TRBV10-3 with TRBJ1-2; TRBD1 is a possible D gene (6 bases). Sequencing was carried out using PBMCs. In nucleotides, the CDR3 is TGTGCCATCAGTTTCGGGGGGCGAGATGGCTACACCTTC. The encoded protein is CAISFGGRDGYTF.